Each of the 20 T cell receptor beta chains below was sequenced from the same sample in a study of identical twins. One entry per CDR3 protein, called by TCRdb with MiXCR from the 5' RACE reads. The sample has hundreds of thousands of distinct CDR3 sequences, roughly 6% seen once. Sequencing was carried out using naive T cells sorted from blood. The receptors were sampled from a young man in good health.

This clonotype was detected a few times. The CDR3 is CSASTEPDTQYF. Here the CDR3 DNA reads TGCAGTGCTAGTACAGAACCTGATACGCAGTATTTT. This chain uses TRBV20-1 with TRBJ2-3, with D unresolved. Germline lookup yields CDR1 DFQATT and CDR2 SNEGSKA (reference sequence). There are 12 residues in the CDR3. Trimming cost V 3 bases and J 6 bases, with 10 bases left between them.

This clonotype was found many times. V is TRBV20-1 and J is TRBJ2-6; D unresolved. CDR1 and CDR2 (germline): DFQATT, SNEGSKA (reference sequence). This CDR3 is built from 16 residues. V lost 0 bases to trimming and J lost 0 bases, with 9 bases between them. The CDR3 DNA reads TGCAGTGCTAGAGATCTGGCACTCTCTGGGGCCAACGTCCTGACTTTC. It specifies CSARDLALSGANVLTF.

In this sample, this clonotype turned up a few times. The chain uses TRBV7-9 and TRBJ1-1; D may be TRBD1 (5 bases). The V and J ends lost 7 bases and 5 bases respectively, with 17 bases between them. The germline gives CDR1 SEHNR, CDR2 FQNEAQ (reference sequence). This CDR3 has 14 amino acids. CDR3 sequence (DNA): TGTGCCAGCACGACATTGGGACGGAGAACTGAAGCTTTCTTT. It translates to CASTTLGRRTEAFF. Full variable domain (outside the CDR3, taken from reference TRBV7-9 and TRBJ1-1): DTGVSQNPRHKITKRGQNVTFRCDPISEHNRLYWYRQTLGQGPEFLTYFQNEAQLEKSRLLSDRFSAERPKGSFSTLEIQRTEQGDSAMYLCASTTLGRRTEAFFGQGTRLTVV.

The chain couples TRBV20-1 to TRBJ2-7; possible D gene TRBD2, 7 bases. The CDR3 runs 12 residues. The V and J ends lost 6 bases and 4 bases respectively, with 13 bases between them. Germline lookup yields CDR1 DFQATT and CDR2 SNEGSKA (reference sequence). CDR3 protein: CSARGGGYEQYF. The DNA for the CDR3 is TGCAGTGCGAGGGGGGGAGGATACGAGCAGTACTTC.

This clonotype was observed at least ten times. The chain carries TRBV12-3 or TRBV12-4 and TRBJ1-2; D is undetermined. Trimming cost V 2 bases and J 5 bases, with 12 bases left between them. The CDR3 sequence is 14 residues long. In DNA, the CDR3 is TGTGCCAGCAGTTTATTGGGGAGCGGGTATGGCTACACCTTC. Translated, it gives CASSLLGSGYGYTF.

This clonotype was detected many times. The rearrangement links TRBV7-2 to TRBJ1-2, with D possibly being TRBD1 (6 bases). The CDR3 spans 15 residues. Germline-derived CDR1 and CDR2 are SGHTA and FQGNSA. V was pared by 0 bases and J by 2 bases, with 10 bases between. CDR3 coding DNA: TGTGCCAGCAGCTTAGCCTACGGGACAAACTATGGCTACACCTTC. Translated: CASSLAYGTNYGYTF. Using reference TRBV7-2 and TRBJ1-2 for the parts outside the CDR3, the full variable domain is GAGVSQSPSNKVTEKGKDVELRCDPISGHTALYWYRQSLGQGLEFLIYFQGNSAPDKSGLPSDRFSAERTGGSVSTLTIQRTQQEDSAVYLCASSLAYGTNYGYTFGSGTRLTVV.

The J gene is TRBJ2-5, the V gene TRBV20-1; 9 nucleotides align to TRBD1. J was trimmed by 9 bases and V by 3 bases; bases with no gene match: 8. This CDR3 has 13 residues. Per germline, CDR1 DFQATT and CDR2 SNEGSKA (reference sequence). For the CDR3, the DNA is TGCAGTGCTAGTCAGGACAGGGGTGGGTCCCAGTACTTC. This codes for CSASQDRGGSQYF.

This clonotype was recorded at least ten times. This chain links TRBV12-3 or TRBV12-4 with TRBJ2-2; possible D gene TRBD2, 5 bases. This CDR3 spans 15 amino acids. Trimming cost V 3 bases and J 3 bases, with 11 bases left between them. The CDR3 DNA reads TGTGCCAGCAGTTTGGGCAGGAGGCACACCGGGGAGCTGTTTTTT. Protein product: CASSLGRRHTGELFF.

A note on this clonotype: One junction end disagrees with the germline gene, perhaps due to a read error. The V call is TRBV7-9, the J call TRBJ2-4; D call uncertain. This CDR3 comprises 11 residues. Germline V lookup: CDR1 SEHNR, CDR2 FQNEAQ (reference sequence). Here the CDR3 DNA reads TGTGCCAGCAGCCCCCAAGGGTATCAGAACTTC. It encodes CASSPQGYQNF.

This clonotype was counted only a few times. The chain carries TRBV3-1 and TRBJ1-1; weak D call: TRBD1 (5 bases). Germline assignment: CDR1 LGHDT and CDR2 YNNKEL (reference sequence). Trimming took 6 bases from V and 4 from J, leaving 24 bases between them. This CDR3 has 17 residues. The CDR3, as DNA: TGTGCCAGCAGTCTATCCCAGCTGGGGCTCGGTATCACTGAAGCTTTCTTT. This gives the protein CASSLSQLGLGITEAFF.

The chain has TRBV9 and TRBJ1-4, with 7 bases lining up with TRBD1. After removal of 3 bases from V and 8 bases from J, the junction contained 7 bases not matched to a gene. This CDR3 has 14 amino acids. Germline V gene lookup returns CDR1 SGDLS and CDR2 YYNGEE. CDR3 residues: CASSETGIEEKLFF. The CDR3 coding sequence is TGTGCCAGCAGCGAGACAGGGATCGAAGAAAAACTGTTTTTT. The full variable domain, its missing parts supplied by reference TRBV9 and TRBJ1-4, is DSGVTQTPKHLITATGQRVTLRCSPRSGDLSVYWYQQSLDQGLQFLIQYYNGEERAKGNILERFSAQQFPDLHSELNLSSLELGDSALYFCASSETGIEEKLFFGSGTQLSVL.

Ten or more counts support this clonotype. This sequence joins TRBV15 and TRBJ2-1, with 10 positions matching TRBD1. V trimming: 3 bases; J trimming: 8 bases; junction bases outside the gene matches: 7. The germline V gene encodes CDR1 LNHNV and CDR2 YYDKDF (reference sequence). The CDR3 sequence is 15 residues long. Here the CDR3 DNA reads TGTGCCACCAGCAGTTCGGGACAGGGGATTGATGAGCAGTTCTTC. This translates into CATSSSGQGIDEQFF.

This clonotype was seen at least ten times. The V and J genes are TRBV10-3 and TRBJ2-2; the match to TRBD1 covers 9 bases. The CDR3 totals 19 residues. Germline loops: CDR1 ENHRY, CDR2 SYGVKD. The ends lost 4 bases at V and 4 bases at J; junction bases unmatched: 16. Here the CDR3 DNA reads TGTGCCATCAGTGCCCCTTTTGTCTTCCGGGACAGGGCCACCGGGGAGCTGTTTTTT. Translated: CAISAPFVFRDRATGELFF.

This clonotype occurred many times. This chain uses TRBV27 with TRBJ2-3; no reliable D call. The V end lost 6 bases, the J end lost 1 base, and 8 bases lay between the germline ends. Germline CDR1 and CDR2: MNHEY and SMNVEV (reference sequence). The CDR3 covers 13 residues. DNA of the CDR3: TGTGCCAGCAGCTTTCAGGGCACAGATACGCAGTATTTT. Protein: CASSFQGTDTQYF.

This chain connects TRBV6-1 to TRBJ1-2, with 7 bases identical to TRBD1. Germline loops: CDR1 MNHNS, CDR2 SASEGT. Losses at the gene ends were 6 bases for V and 4 bases for J; bases not matched to a gene: 8. The CDR3 extends over 14 amino acids. This CDR3 reads CASREGQRSYGYTF. CDR3 nucleotides: TGTGCCAGCAGGGAGGGACAGAGAAGCTATGGCTACACCTTC.

In this sample, this clonotype turned up many times. The genes are TRBV20-1 and TRBJ1-5, with 7 bases fitting TRBD1. From germline, CDR1 is DFQATT and CDR2 SNEGSKA (reference sequence). CDR3 length equals 16 residues. Losses at the gene ends were 0 bases for V and 7 bases for J; bases not matched to a gene: 12. The CDR3 sequence: CSARDPGQNLLQPQHF. In DNA form, the CDR3 reads TGCAGTGCTAGAGACCCGGGACAGAATCTCCTACAGCCCCAGCATTTT.

The table lists this clonotype with a few counts. The chain has TRBV11-2 and TRBJ1-4, with 9 bases fitting TRBD1. V lost 5 bases to trimming and J lost 11 bases; unmatched junction nucleotides: 6. This CDR3 is 13 amino acids long. Germline V gene sequence: CDR1 SGHAT, CDR2 FQNNGV. The CDR3 nucleotides are TGTGCCAGCAGCCGAGCCGGACAGGGGAAACTGTTTTTT. Protein: CASSRAGQGKLFF.

In this sample, this clonotype turned up many times. The CDR3 protein is CASSFAGGGTGELFF. CDR3 DNA sequence: TGTGCCAGCAGCTTCGCCGGGGGCGGGACCGGGGAGCTGTTTTTT. The chain uses TRBV7-2 and TRBJ2-2; perhaps D is TRBD1 or TRBD2 (6 bases each). The CDR3 has 15 residues. Germline CDR1 is SGHTA and CDR2 is FQGNSA. V lost 3 bases, J lost 5 bases, and 13 bases lay in between.

A note on this clonotype: A much larger clone differs by one base, so this may be a read error. The rearrangement links TRBV12-3 or TRBV12-4 to TRBJ2-1; 10 bases match TRBD2. The CDR3 runs to 19 residues. V dropped 3 bases and J dropped 5; count of bases not matched to a gene: 16. CDR3 sequence reads: CASSLPRGLAGVPNNEQFF. CDR3 sequence (DNA): TGTGCCAGCAGTTTGCCGCGGGGGCTAGCGGGAGTACCCAACAATGAGCAGTTCTTC.

This clonotype was recorded many times. V is TRBV5-6 and J is TRBJ1-1; the D is unclear. Between the trimmed V and J ends, which lost 0 bases and 1 base, there was a span of 7 bases. The CDR3 length is 14 residues. Germline lookup yields CDR1 SGHDT and CDR2 YYEEEE. This CDR3 is CASSLVAQNTEAFF. CDR3 DNA: TGTGCCAGCAGCTTGGTGGCGCAGAACACTGAAGCTTTCTTT.